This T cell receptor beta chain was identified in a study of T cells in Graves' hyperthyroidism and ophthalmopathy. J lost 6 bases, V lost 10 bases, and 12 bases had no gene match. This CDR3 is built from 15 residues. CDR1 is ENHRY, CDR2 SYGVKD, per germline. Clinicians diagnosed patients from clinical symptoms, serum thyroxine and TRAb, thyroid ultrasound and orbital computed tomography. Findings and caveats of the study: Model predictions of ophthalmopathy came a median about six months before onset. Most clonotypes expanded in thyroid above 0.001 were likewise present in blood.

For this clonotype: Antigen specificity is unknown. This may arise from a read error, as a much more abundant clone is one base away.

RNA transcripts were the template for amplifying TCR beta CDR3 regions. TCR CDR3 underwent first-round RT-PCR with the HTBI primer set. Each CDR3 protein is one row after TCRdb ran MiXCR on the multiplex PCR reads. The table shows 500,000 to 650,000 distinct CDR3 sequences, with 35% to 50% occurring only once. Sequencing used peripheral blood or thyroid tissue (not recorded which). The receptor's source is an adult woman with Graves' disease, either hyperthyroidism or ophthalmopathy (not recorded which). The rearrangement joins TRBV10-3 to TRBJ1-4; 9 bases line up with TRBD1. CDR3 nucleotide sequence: TGTGCCAGCACCCATGGGGGACAGGGATATGAAAAACTGTTTTTT. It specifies CASTHGGQGYEKLFF.